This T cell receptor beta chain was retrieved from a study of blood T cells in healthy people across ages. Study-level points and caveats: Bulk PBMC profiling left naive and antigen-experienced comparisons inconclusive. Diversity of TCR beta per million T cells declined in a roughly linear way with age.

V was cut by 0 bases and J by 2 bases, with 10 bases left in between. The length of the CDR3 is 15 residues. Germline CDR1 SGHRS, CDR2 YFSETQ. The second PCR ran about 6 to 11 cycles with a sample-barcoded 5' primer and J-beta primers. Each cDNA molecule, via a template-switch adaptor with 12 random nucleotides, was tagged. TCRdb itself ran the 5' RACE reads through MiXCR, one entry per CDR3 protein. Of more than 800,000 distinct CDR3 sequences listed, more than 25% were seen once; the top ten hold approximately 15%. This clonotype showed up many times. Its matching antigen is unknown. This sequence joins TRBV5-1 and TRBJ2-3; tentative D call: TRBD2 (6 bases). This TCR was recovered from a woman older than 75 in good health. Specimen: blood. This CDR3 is CASSLEGLPTDTQYF. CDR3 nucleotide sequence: TGCGCCAGCAGCTTGGAGGGACTGCCCACAGATACGCAGTATTTT.